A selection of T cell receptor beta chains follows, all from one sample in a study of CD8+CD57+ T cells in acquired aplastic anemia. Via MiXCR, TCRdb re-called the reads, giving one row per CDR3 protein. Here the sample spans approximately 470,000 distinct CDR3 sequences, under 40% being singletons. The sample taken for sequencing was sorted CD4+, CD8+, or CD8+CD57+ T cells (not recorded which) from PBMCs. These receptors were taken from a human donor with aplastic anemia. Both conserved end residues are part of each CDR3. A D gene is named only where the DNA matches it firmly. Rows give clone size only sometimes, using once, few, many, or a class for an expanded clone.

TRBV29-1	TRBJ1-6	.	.	TGCAGCGTTGGGGAGGGGAATTCACCCCTCCACTTT	CSVGEGNSPLHF
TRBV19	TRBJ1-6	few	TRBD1	TGTGCCAGCAGGGGGGGGACAGGTAATTCACCCCTCCACTTT	CASRGGTGNSPLHF
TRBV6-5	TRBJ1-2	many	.	TGTGCCAGCAGTTACTCGCCCTGGAATGGCTACACCTTC	CASSYSPWNGYTF
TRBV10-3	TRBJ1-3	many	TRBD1	TGTGCCATCAGCCAGGGACAGGGGGGGCGAAACACCATATATTTT	CAISQGQGGRNTIYF
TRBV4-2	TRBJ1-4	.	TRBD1	TGTGCCAGCAGTAGTACAGGGGAGCGAGCGACTAATGAAAAACTGTTTTTT	CASSSTGERATNEKLFF
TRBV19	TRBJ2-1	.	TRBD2	TGTGCCAGTAGTATATTTTTGGCTAGCGGCTACAATGAGCAGTTCTTC	CASSIFLASGYNEQFF
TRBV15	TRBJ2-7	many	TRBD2	TGTGCCACCAGCAGCCCTGGACTAGCGGGATCCTACGAGCAGTACTTC	CATSSPGLAGSYEQYF
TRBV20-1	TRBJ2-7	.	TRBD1	TGCAGTGCCCAAGGGACAGGGGGCGAAAAAGCCCTGAACTACGAGCAGTACTTC	CSAQGTGGEKALNYEQYF
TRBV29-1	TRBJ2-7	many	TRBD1	TGCAGCGTTCAGGGGGCCTACGAGCAGTACTTC	CSVQGAYEQYF
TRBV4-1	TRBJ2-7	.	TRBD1	TGCGCCAGCAGCCAATCCCCAGGGGGCCCTACCTACGAGCAGTACTTC	CASSQSPGGPTYEQYF
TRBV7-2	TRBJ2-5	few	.	TGTGCCAGCAGCTTAGGAGCAGGGTCGTTCGAGACCCAGTACTTC	CASSLGAGSFETQYF
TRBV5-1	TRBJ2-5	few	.	TGCGCCAGCAGCTGGAACACCGGGGAGACCCAGTACTTC	CASSWNTGETQYF
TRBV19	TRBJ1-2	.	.	TGTGCCAGTGACAAGGACAGCGGCCGAGGAAACACCTTC	CASDKDSGRGNTF
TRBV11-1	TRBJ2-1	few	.	TGTGCCAGCAGCTTAGTGCTCAATGAGCAGTTCTTC	CASSLVLNEQFF
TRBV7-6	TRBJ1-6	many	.	TGTGCCAGCAGCCTAGGCCAGGGTGGATCACCCCTCCACTTT	CASSLGQGGSPLHF
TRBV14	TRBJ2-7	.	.	TGTGCCAGCAGCCAAGGAATGGTTTGGGCTAGCGACTCCTACGAGCAGTACTTC	CASSQGMVWASDSYEQYF
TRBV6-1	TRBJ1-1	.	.	TGTGCCAGCAGTGTTCAGGGCCCTACTGAAGCTTTCTTT	CASSVQGPTEAFF
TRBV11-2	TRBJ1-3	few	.	TGTGCCAGCAGCCTAAAAGGAGCCGGGTCTGGAAACACCATATATTTT	CASSLKGAGSGNTIYF
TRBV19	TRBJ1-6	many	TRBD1	TGTGCCAGTAGTATTATGACAGGGGTCGCTGATTCACCCCTCCACTTT	CASSIMTGVADSPLHF
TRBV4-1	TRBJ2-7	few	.	TGCGCCAGCAGCCTCGACCACTACTCCTCCTACGAGCAGTACTTC	CASSLDHYSSYEQYF
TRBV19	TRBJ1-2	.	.	TGTGCCAGTAGTACACAGGGTGGACTCTATGGCTACACCTTC	CASSTQGGLYGYTF
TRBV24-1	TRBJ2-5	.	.	TGTGCCACCAGTGATTTTTCGGGAGCCGGAGGGTCCCAGTACTTC	CATSDFSGAGGSQYF
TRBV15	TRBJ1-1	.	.	TGTGCCACCAGCCCCATGGCATTTCGGCAGGGGACTGAAGCTTTCTTT	CATSPMAFRQGTEAFF
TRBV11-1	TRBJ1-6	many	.	TGTGCCAGCAGCCCCTCAGGGATGCCTAATTCACCCCTCCACTTT	CASSPSGMPNSPLHF
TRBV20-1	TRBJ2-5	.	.	TGCAGTGCTACCGACAGAAACCAAGAGACCCAGTACTTC	CSATDRNQETQYF
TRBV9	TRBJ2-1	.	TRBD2	TGTGCCAGCAGCGTAGGGACTAGCGGGTCCCGTGAGCAGTTCTTC	CASSVGTSGSREQFF
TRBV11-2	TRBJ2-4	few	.	TGTGCCAGCAGCTTAATTGTAATTCCCCGGACCAAAAACATTCAGTACTTC	CASSLIVIPRTKNIQYF
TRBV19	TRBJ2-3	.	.	TGTGCCAGTAGTAGCAAATCTCACAGGGTTGGTTTTGGAGATACGCGGTATTTT	CASSSKSHRVGFGDTRYF
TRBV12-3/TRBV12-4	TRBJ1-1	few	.	TGTGCCAGCAGTTTAGCTATTGTGGGCGTGAACACTGAAGCTTTCTTT	CASSLAIVGVNTEAFF
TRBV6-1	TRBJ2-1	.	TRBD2	TGTGCCAGCAGTGTTGCGAAGGGACTACCTTTCTATGAGCAGTTCTTC	CASSVAKGLPFYEQFF
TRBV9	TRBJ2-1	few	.	TGTGCCAGCAGCGTCGACCCGGGACTGCTAAACAATGAGCAGTTCTTC	CASSVDPGLLNNEQFF
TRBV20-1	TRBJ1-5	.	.	TGCAGTGCTTCCTTTGGGAATCAGCCCCAGCATTTT	CSASFGNQPQHF
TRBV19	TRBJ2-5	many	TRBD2	TGTGCCAGTAGTATTGCGGGAGAGATGAAGACCCAGTACTTC	CASSIAGEMKTQYF
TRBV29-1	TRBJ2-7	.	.	TGCAGCCTCGGACTAGAGCAGTACTTC	CSLGLEQYF
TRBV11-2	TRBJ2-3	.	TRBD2	TGTGCCAGCAGCTTAGAGGGGGGGCTAGCGGGAGTTGATGCGCAGTATTTT	CASSLEGGLAGVDAQYF
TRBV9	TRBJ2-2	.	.	TGTGCCAGCAGCGTCGCAGCGACACTGAACACCGGGGAGCTGTCTTTT	CASSVAATLNTGELSF
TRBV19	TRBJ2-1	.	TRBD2	TGTGCCAGTATTCCAGTAGCGGGAGGGGATAATGAGCAGTTCTTC	CASIPVAGGDNEQFF
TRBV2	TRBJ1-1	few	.	TGTGCCAGCAGTTACAACCAGAACACTGAAGCTTTCTTT	CASSYNQNTEAFF
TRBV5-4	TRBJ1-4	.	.	TGTGCCAGCAGCTTGAACAGAGGGACTGAAAAACTGTTTTTT	CASSLNRGTEKLFF
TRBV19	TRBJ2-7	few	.	TGTGCCAGTTCTCTAGCCGGGGAAATACCCTACGAGCAGTACTTC	CASSLAGEIPYEQYF
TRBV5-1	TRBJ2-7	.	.	TGCGCCAGCCGTCGGTCAGGCACTACCGGGACGGACTACGAGCAGTACTTC	CASRRSGTTGTDYEQYF
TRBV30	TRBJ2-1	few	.	TGTGCCTGGAGTGTAGTCCCCCTAGTTGGTGAGCAGTTCTTC	CAWSVVPLVGEQFF
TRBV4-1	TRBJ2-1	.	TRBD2	TGCGCCAGCAGCCAAGGGGCTAGCGGGGATTGGGGGCAGTTCTTC	CASSQGASGDWGQFF
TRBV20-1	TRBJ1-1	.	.	TGCAGTGCTAGAGAACATCGACCGGGGCCCGCCTTGGGTACTGAAGCTTTCTTT	CSAREHRPGPALGTEAFF
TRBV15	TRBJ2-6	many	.	TGTGCCACCAGCAGAGGGGGGGATGGGGCCAACGTCCTGACTTTC	CATSRGGDGANVLTF
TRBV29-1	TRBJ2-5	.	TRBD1	TGCAGCGCTACCCGGGACAGGGTCCTCCAAGAGACCCAGTACTTC	CSATRDRVLQETQYF
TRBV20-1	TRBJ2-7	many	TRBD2	TGCAGTGCTACGCGACTAGCGGGCTCCTACGAGCAGTACTTC	CSATRLAGSYEQYF
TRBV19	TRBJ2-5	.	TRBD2	TGTGCCAGTAGTAGGGGACTAGCAAGCGAGACCCAGTACTTC	CASSRGLASETQYF
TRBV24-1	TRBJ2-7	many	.	TGTGCCACCAGTGATTTAAACGAGCAGTACTTC	CATSDLNEQYF
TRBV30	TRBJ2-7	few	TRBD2	TGTGCCTGGAGTACTAGCGGGATAACTTCCTTC	CAWSTSGITSF
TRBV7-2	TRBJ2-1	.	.	TGTGCCAGCAGACAGAGGCTGTCCTACAATGAGCAGTTCTTC	CASRQRLSYNEQFF
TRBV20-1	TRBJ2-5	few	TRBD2	TGCAGTGCCAGTGTGGCGGGGGGGCCAGAAGAGACCCAGTACTTC	CSASVAGGPEETQYF
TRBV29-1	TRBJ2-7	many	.	TGCAGCGTTGCGGCTAGCAGCCGCTACGAGCAGTACTTC	CSVAASSRYEQYF
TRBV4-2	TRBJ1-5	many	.	TGTGCCAGCAGCCAAGATCAGGGTCAGCCCCAGCATTTT	CASSQDQGQPQHF
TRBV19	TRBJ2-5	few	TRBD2	TGTGCCAGTAGTACCCGCAGACTAGCGGGGGGTGTGGAGACCCAGTACTTC	CASSTRRLAGGVETQYF
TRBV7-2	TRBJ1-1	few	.	TGTGCCAGCAGCTCGGAGACCGGGAGGGGATCTGAAGCTTTCTTT	CASSSETGRGSEAFF
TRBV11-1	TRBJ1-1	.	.	TGTGCCAGCAGCTCCCCCTTCGACGAGAACACTGAAGCTTTCTTT	CASSSPFDENTEAFF
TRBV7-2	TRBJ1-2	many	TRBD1	TGTGCCAGCAGCTTAAAGTCGACAGGGTATGGCTACACCTTC	CASSLKSTGYGYTF
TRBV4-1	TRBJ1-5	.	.	TGCGCCAGCAGCCAAGATAGAGGTGCGGTTCAGCCCCAGCATTTT	CASSQDRGAVQPQHF